This record concerns one T cell receptor (beta chain) sequence. The protocol was immunoSEQ multiplex PCR, while the TCRdb copy is restricted to in-frame clones and leaves out a portion. The sample consists of about 59,000 clones, 97% of them appearing once. Germline V gene data show CDR1 as LNHNV and CDR2 as YYDKDF (reference sequence). V shed 1 base, J shed 7 bases, and the junction held 8 bases outside the gene matches. The CDR3 totals 15 residues. The sample is drawn from a study of technical replicates of blood from a few donors. The sequenced sample was T cells isolated from PBMCs. The V gene is TRBV15, the J gene TRBJ1-1; 8 nucleotides agree with TRBD1. The receptor comes from a human donor in good health. Here the CDR3 DNA reads TGTGCCACCAGCAGAGTTTACGGACAGGGTATTGAAGCTTTCTTT. It yields the protein CATSRVYGQGIEAFF.